Listed below are T cell receptor beta chains from one sample, sequenced in a study of regulatory T cells in long-lasting Graves disease. Via MiXCR, TCRdb re-called the multiplex PCR reads, giving one row per CDR3 protein. This sample yields roughly 560,000 distinct CDR3 sequences, of which 12% are seen a single time; about 8.9% belongs to the top ten. The same sample was also used in a study of T cells in Graves' hyperthyroidism and ophthalmopathy.

This specimen consisted of peripheral blood mononuclear cells (PBMCs), obtained at new diagnosis, from a patient treated with antithyroid drugs. These receptors were collected from a woman under 40 with Graves disease. CDR3s include the opening cysteine and the closing phenylalanine or tryptophan. The D gene is left open where the match is weak. Clone size appears in some rows only: once, few, many, or a class for an expanded clone.

J gene	clone size	V gene	D gene	CDR3 protein	CDR3 DNA
TRBJ2-1	many	TRBV11-2	.	CASSQADRKQFF	TGTGCCAGCAGCCAGGCCGACAGAAAGCAGTTCTTC
TRBJ1-1	many	TRBV20-1	TRBD1	CSARLTGALNTEAFF	TGCAGTGCTAGATTGACAGGGGCCTTGAACACTGAAGCTTTCTTT
TRBJ2-2	.	TRBV20-1	.	CSAADPNTGELFF	TGCAGTGCGGCAGACCCGAACACCGGGGAGCTGTTTTTT
TRBJ2-1	many	TRBV5-5	TRBD2	CASSSTSGRFNEQFF	TGTGCCAGCAGCTCGACTAGCGGTCGATTCAATGAGCAGTTCTTC
TRBJ2-1	many	TRBV6-2/TRBV6-3	.	CASSYELGQFAFF	TGTGCCAGCAGTTACGAGCTTGGACAGTTTGCGTTCTTC
TRBJ2-2	once	TRBV28	TRBD1	CASSLSTGEATGELFF	TGTGCCAGCAGTTTGTCGACAGGGGAGGCCACCGGGGAGCTGTTTTTT
TRBJ2-1	few	TRBV9	TRBD2	CASSRAGVSYNEQFF	TGTGCCAGCAGCCGGGCGGGAGTTAGCTACAATGAGCAGTTCTTC
TRBJ2-3	.	TRBV2	TRBD2	CASTAGGPGTDTQYF	TGTGCCAGCACAGCGGGAGGGCCTGGCACAGATACGCAGTATTTT
TRBJ2-1	.	TRBV18	.	CASGDRPLLFF	TGTGCCAGCGGAGACAGGCCCCTCCTGTTCTTC
TRBJ2-1	few	TRBV11-1	TRBD1	CASSQEGQKWDNEQFF	TGTGCCAGCAGCCAAGAGGGACAGAAATGGGACAATGAGCAGTTCTTC
TRBJ2-7	few	TRBV11-2	TRBD2	CASSPSRGLAGVYEQYF	TGTGCCAGCAGCCCTAGCCGAGGACTAGCGGGAGTCTACGAGCAGTACTTC
TRBJ2-6	few	TRBV11-3	.	CASRPGWGANVLTF	TGTGCCAGCAGGCCCGGCTGGGGGGCCAACGTCCTGACTTTC
TRBJ1-5	.	TRBV30	.	CAWSPGLKQPQHF	TGTGCCTGGAGTCCGGGTTTGAAGCAGCCCCAGCATTTT
TRBJ2-7	many	TRBV15	.	CATSRAPSGEQYF	TGTGCCACCAGCAGAGCTCCGAGTGGAGAGCAGTACTTC
TRBJ2-7	.	TRBV20-1	.	CSAAKGGILYEQYF	TGCAGTGCTGCTAAAGGCGGGATCCTCTACGAGCAGTACTTC
TRBJ1-1	few	TRBV19	TRBD1	CASSMHRGGVSTEAFF	TGTGCCAGTAGTATGCACAGGGGAGGTGTATCCACTGAAGCTTTCTTT
TRBJ2-5	many	TRBV28	.	CASKGGKRHQETQYF	TGTGCCAGCAAAGGAGGGAAGCGACACCAAGAGACCCAGTACTTC
TRBJ2-1	many	TRBV20-1	.	CSATWPREQFF	TGCAGTGCAACTTGGCCCCGAGAGCAGTTCTTC
TRBJ1-1	many	TRBV28	.	CASSVPGRANTEAFF	TGTGCCAGCAGTGTTCCGGGACGGGCGAACACTGAAGCTTTCTTT
TRBJ1-5	.	TRBV6-1	.	CASSDFRGGNQPRHF	TGTGCCAGCAGTGATTTTCGGGGCGGCAATCAGCCCCGGCATTTT
TRBJ1-4	few	TRBV11-2	.	CASSLDTRQGREKLLF	TGTGCCAGCAGCTTAGATACTCGTCAGGGACGAGAAAAACTGCTTTTT
TRBJ2-5	many	TRBV5-5	.	CASSSARGLQETQYF	TGTGCCAGCAGTTCTGCCAGGGGTTTACAAGAGACCCAGTACTTC
TRBJ2-1	many	TRBV12-3/TRBV12-4	TRBD1	CASSSPGQGIYEQFF	TGTGCCAGCAGTTCACCGGGACAGGGGATCTATGAGCAGTTCTTC
TRBJ2-3	many	TRBV6-5	TRBD2	CASSYSAGGPTDTQYF	TGTGCCAGCAGTTACTCGGCGGGAGGGCCCACAGATACGCAGTATTTT
TRBJ2-3	many	TRBV11-2	TRBD1	CASSPRTGEIDTQYF	TGTGCCAGCAGCCCACGGACAGGGGAGATAGATACGCAGTATTTT
TRBJ2-1	.	TRBV6-2/TRBV6-3	TRBD2	CASSSLAGTSGNEQFF	TGTGCCAGCAGTTCCTTAGCGGGCACTTCAGGTAATGAGCAGTTCTTC
TRBJ1-2	many	TRBV7-2	TRBD1	CASSKAGQVFVDGYTF	TGTGCCAGCAGCAAAGCAGGACAGGTGTTCGTGGATGGCTACACCTTC
TRBJ1-2	many	TRBV2	TRBD1	CASAGQGARGYTF	TGTGCCAGCGCCGGACAGGGGGCGCGCGGCTACACCTTC
TRBJ2-5	many	TRBV10-3	TRBD2	CAINEAGGIQETQYF	TGTGCCATCAATGAAGCGGGAGGGATTCAAGAGACCCAGTACTTC
TRBJ2-7	.	TRBV20-1	.	CSAARTNLYEQYF	TGCAGTGCTGCACGGACTAACCTTTACGAGCAGTACTTC
TRBJ2-3	.	TRBV29-1	TRBD2	CSVEGTSGKSDTQYF	TGCAGCGTTGAGGGGACTAGCGGGAAGTCAGATACGCAGTATTTT
TRBJ2-7	many	TRBV20-1	.	CSALKGSSYEQYF	TGCAGTGCCCTAAAGGGGAGTTCCTACGAGCAGTACTTC
TRBJ1-1	many	TRBV9	.	CASSVDPMVNTEAFF	TGTGCCAGCAGCGTAGATCCCATGGTGAACACTGAAGCTTTCTTT
TRBJ2-2	.	TRBV12-3/TRBV12-4	.	CASSFVLGSPTGELFF	TGTGCCAGCAGTTTTGTTTTGGGCAGTCCCACCGGGGAGCTGTTTTTT
TRBJ2-3	many	TRBV28	.	CASSKPLGAGTDTQYF	TGTGCCAGCAGTAAACCACTCGGCGCAGGCACAGATACGCAGTATTTT
TRBJ2-6	few	TRBV19	TRBD2	CASTNYGTGTSGSFLPPGANVLTF	TGTGCCAGTACCAATTATGGGACCGGGACTAGCGGGAGCTTTCTACCCCCCGGGGCCAACGTCCTGACTTTC
TRBJ1-1	many	TRBV10-2	TRBD1	CASSDRGNLFRMNTEAFF	TGCGCCAGCTCAGACAGGGGTAATTTGTTCCGGATGAACACTGAAGCTTTCTTT
TRBJ2-2	many	TRBV28	.	CASSFGVSGELFF	TGTGCCAGCAGTTTTGGGGTTTCCGGGGAGCTGTTTTTT
TRBJ2-7	many	TRBV4-1	.	CASSQDDAGDYEQYF	TGCGCCAGCAGCCAAGATGATGCAGGGGACTACGAGCAGTACTTC
TRBJ2-7	many	TRBV11-1	TRBD2	CASSQGLALYEQYF	TGTGCCAGCAGCCAGGGACTAGCACTCTACGAGCAGTACTTC
TRBJ2-1	.	TRBV9	TRBD1	CASSVSDRDSYNEQFF	TGTGCCAGCAGCGTATCGGACAGGGACTCCTACAATGAGCAGTTCTTC